The source of this T cell receptor beta chain is a study of technical replicates of blood from a handful of donors. V lost 4 bases, J lost 2 bases, and 9 bases lay in between. Germline-derived CDR1 and CDR2 are SGHAT and FQNNGV. The CDR3 spans 13 residues. The data were produced by immunoSEQ multiplex PCR, yet TCRdb's version contains in-frame clones alone and is incomplete. The data hold around 62,000 clones, with 95% to 98% observed a single time. The clonotype originates from a human donor in good health. The sequenced sample consisted of T cells isolated from PBMCs. V usage is TRBV11-2 and J usage is TRBJ2-7; weak D call: TRBD2 (6 bases). CDR3 in amino acids: CASSWERAYEQYF. CDR3 bases: TGTGCCAGCAGCTGGGAGCGGGCCTACGAGCAGTACTTC.